These 30 T cell receptor beta chains were all obtained from the same sample, sequenced in a study of blood T cell repertoires in COVID-19. Profiled with immunoSEQ multiplex PCR; TCRdb holds only in-frame clones, not every one. Here the sample spans 90,000 or so clones, over 70% being singletons. Sequences were obtained from peripheral blood. All receptors come from a man older than 75 with active or convalescent COVID-19.

This clone was found once. This sequence joins TRBV4-3 and TRBJ2-1, with D unresolved. Germline CDR1 is LGHNA and CDR2 is YSLEER. Deletions cut 0 bases from V and 0 bases from J, with 9 bases between. This CDR3 is built from 16 residues. The CDR3 loop reads CASSQDPVASYNEQFF. In nucleotides, the CDR3 is TGCGCCAGCAGCCAAGATCCGGTAGCCTCCTACAATGAGCAGTTCTTC.

The CDR3 here is CASSVGGVGPNEKLFF. CDR3 bases: TGTGCCAGCAGTGTAGGAGGGGTGGGTCCAAATGAAAAACTGTTTTTT. The rearrangement joins TRBV6-1 to TRBJ1-4; tentative D call: TRBD1 (5 bases). Trimming cost V 4 bases and J 5 bases, with 17 bases left between them. CDR1 and CDR2 from the germline V gene are MNHNS and SASEGT. This CDR3 contains 16 residues.

This clone occurred once. The chain joins TRBV4-1 to TRBJ1-1; D might be TRBD1 (5 bases). Looked up from germline, CDR1 is MGHRA and CDR2 is YSYEKL. The length of the CDR3 is 15 residues. V shed 1 base and J shed 11 bases, with 20 bases lying between them. The CDR3 protein is CASSQGSSLRGVAFF. CDR3 in DNA: TGCGCCAGCAGCCAAGGGTCGTCTCTTAGGGGTGTTGCTTTCTTT.

This clone has only one observation. The chain carries TRBV24-1 and TRBJ1-2, with a possible D match to TRBD1 (5 bases). Trimming removed 3 bases from V and 4 bases from J, with 8 bases in between. The CDR3 has 13 amino acids. Germline loops: CDR1 KGHDR, CDR2 SFDVKD. The CDR3: CATSDGQGYGYTF. CDR3 coding DNA: TGTGCCACCAGTGATGGGCAGGGCTATGGCTACACCTTC.

The CDR3 region is CASSVERRDGYTF. The DNA of the CDR3 is TGTGCCAGCAGCGTAGAAAGGCGGGATGGCTACACCTTC. V gene TRBV9 combines with J gene TRBJ1-2; unclear D gene. This CDR3 has 13 residues. Per the germline V gene, CDR1 is SGDLS and CDR2 is YYNGEE. Trimming shortened V by 0 bases and J by 6 bases, and 9 bases separated the two germline ends. Full variable domain (rest looked up from reference TRBV9 and TRBJ1-2): DSGVTQTPKHLITATGQRVTLRCSPRSGDLSVYWYQQSLDQGLQFLIQYYNGEERAKGNILERFSAQQFPDLHSELNLSSLELGDSALYFCASSVERRDGYTFGSGTRLTVV.

The rearrangement links TRBV19 to TRBJ1-5, with 7 bases lining up with TRBD1. Germline V lookup: CDR1 LNHDA, CDR2 SQIVND (reference sequence). The CDR3 has 21 residues. Trimming at V came to 3 bases and at J to 2 bases, leaving 22 bases not matched to a gene. Here the CDR3 DNA reads TGTGCCAGTAGTATTCGGCTATTAACCGGGACAGCCGAACGCGGCAATCAGCCCCAGCATTTT. It translates to CASSIRLLTGTAERGNQPQHF.

This chain links TRBV6-2 or TRBV6-3 with TRBJ1-5, with a weak D call TRBD1 (6 bases). The CDR3 is 15 residues long. Deletions cut 5 bases from V and 1 base from J, with 12 bases between. In germline, CDR1 is MNHEY, CDR2 SVGEGT. The CDR3 nucleotides are TGTGCCAGCAGTCAGGACAGTGCGAGCAATCAGCCCCAGCATTTT. Amino acids: CASSQDSASNQPQHF.

The gene calls are TRBV6-5 and TRBJ1-2; 7 nucleotides agree with TRBD1. This CDR3 spans 15 amino acids. CDR1 and CDR2 from the germline V gene are MNHEY and SVGAGI. V dropped 1 base and J dropped 2; count of bases not matched to a gene: 4. In DNA form, the CDR3 reads TGTGCCAGCAGTTACTTGACAGGGAAGAACTATGGCTACACCTTC. Its translation: CASSYLTGKNYGYTF.

This chain links TRBV7-3 with TRBJ1-2; tentative D call: TRBD1 (6 bases). The CDR3 length is 14 residues. Germline lookup yields CDR1 SGHTA and CDR2 FQGTGA. The V gene lost 2 bases and the J gene lost 3 bases, with 10 bases spanning the gap. The CDR3 DNA reads TGTGCCAGCAGCTTATTTGGGGGCGACTATGGCTACACCTTC. Translation: CASSLFGGDYGYTF.

This clone was observed a few times. V is TRBV12-5 and J is TRBJ1-4; D is possibly TRBD1 (5 bases). With 4 bases removed from V and 7 bases from J, the gap between germline ends came to 10 bases. Germline V gives CDR1 LGHNT, CDR2 FRNRAP. CDR3 length: 13 amino acids. The CDR3 DNA follows: TGTGCTAGTGGTTACCAGGGTGGTGAAAAACTGTTTTTT. Residues: CASGYQGGEKLFF.

The chain combines TRBV4-3 with TRBJ1-1, with TRBD1 matching over 9 bases. Trimming took 2 bases from V and 6 from J; bases not matched to a gene: 7. This CDR3 has 15 amino acids. CDR1 and CDR2 (germline): LGHNA, YSLEER. CDR3 region: CASSQSRDRVAEAFF. Written as DNA, the CDR3 is TGCGCCAGCAGCCAATCCCGGGACAGGGTTGCTGAAGCTTTCTTT.

This chain links TRBV15 with TRBJ2-3, with D hard to call. Germline CDR1 LNHNV, CDR2 YYDKDF (reference sequence). With 6 bases removed from V and 0 bases from J, the gap between germline ends came to 10 bases. The length of the CDR3 is 14 residues. The DNA for the CDR3 is TGTGCCACCAGGGAACAGAAAAGCACAGATACGCAGTATTTT. Its protein product is CATREQKSTDTQYF. Using reference TRBV15 and TRBJ2-3 for the parts outside the CDR3, the full variable domain is DAMVIQNPRYQVTQFGKPVTLSCSQTLNHNVMYWYQQKSSQAPKLLFHYYDKDFNNEADTPDNFQSRRPNTSFCFLDIRSPGLGDTAMYLCATREQKSTDTQYFGPGTRLTVL.

This rearrangement joins TRBV7-2 to TRBJ1-3; 9 bases agree with TRBD1. Germline lookup yields CDR1 SGHTA and CDR2 FQGNSA. Trimming cost V 3 bases and J 7 bases; bases outside gene matches: 7. CDR3 length: 15 residues. The CDR3 region has the DNA TGTGCCAGCAGCTTGCGGACAGGGGAAAGGAACACCATATATTTT. It specifies CASSLRTGERNTIYF.

This CDR3 is CASSTGTGRYTGELFF. As DNA, the CDR3 is TGCGCCAGCAGTACCGGGACAGGGAGGTACACCGGGGAGCTGTTTTTT. The genes are TRBV5-1 and TRBJ2-2, with TRBD1 matching over 9 bases. The germline V gene has CDR1 SGHRS and CDR2 YFSETQ. The CDR3 has 16 residues. J was trimmed by 3 bases and V by 5 bases; bases with no gene match: 8.

This chain joins TRBV6-5 and TRBJ2-5; D is ambiguous. The CDR3 loop spans 13 amino acids. V was shortened by 4 bases and J by 1 base, with 7 bases between the two germline ends. Germline V lookup: CDR1 MNHEY, CDR2 SVGAGI. CDR3 residues: CASSLGSQETQYF. The CDR3 bases are TGTGCCAGCAGTTTGGGCAGCCAAGAGACCCAGTACTTC.

CDR3: CASSQEGAANTEAFF. CDR3 sequence (DNA): TGCGCCAGCAGCCAAGAAGGGGCAGCGAACACTGAAGCTTTCTTT. The chain recombines TRBV4-3 with TRBJ1-1, with a weak D call TRBD1 (5 bases). The CDR3 totals 15 residues. CDR1 is LGHNA and CDR2 is YSLEER in the germline V gene. Trimming removed 0 bases from V and 1 base from J, with 9 bases in between.

The rearrangement links TRBV28 to TRBJ1-6, with D possibly being TRBD1 (6 bases). This CDR3 is built from 16 residues. Germline values: CDR1 MDHEN, CDR2 SYDVKM. The V end lost 2 bases, the J end lost 9 bases, and 17 bases lay between the germline ends. CDR3 loop: CASSLRQAPGSSPLHF. The CDR3 nucleotides are TGTGCCAGCAGTTTACGACAGGCCCCAGGGAGTTCACCCCTCCACTTT.

Written as DNA, the CDR3 is TGTGCCAGCAGCGTAGCGGGCCAGGGGATAATCGGGGCCGGGGAGCTGTTTTTT. Protein: CASSVAGQGIIGAGELFF. V is TRBV9 and J is TRBJ2-2, with D possibly matching TRBD1 (6 bases). This CDR3 comprises 18 residues. V lost 0 bases and J lost 6, with 21 bases in between. Germline assignment: CDR1 SGDLS and CDR2 YYNGEE. Combining the CDR3 with reference TRBV9 and TRBJ2-2 gives the whole variable domain DSGVTQTPKHLITATGQRVTLRCSPRSGDLSVYWYQQSLDQGLQFLIQYYNGEERAKGNILERFSAQQFPDLHSELNLSSLELGDSALYFCASSVAGQGIIGAGELFFGEGSRLTVL.

The V call is TRBV7-3, the J call TRBJ2-3; 7 bases line up with TRBD1. The CDR3 has 15 residues. Per the germline V gene, CDR1 is SGHTA and CDR2 is FQGTGA. With V trimmed by 1 base and J by 2 bases, 3 bases remained unmatched. The CDR3 loop is CASSLRGQATDTQYF. In nucleotides, the CDR3 is TGTGCCAGCAGCTTAAGAGGACAGGCCACAGATACGCAGTATTTT.

V and J are TRBV18 and TRBJ1-2; TRBD1 is a possible D gene (5 bases). Germline loops: CDR1 KGHSH, CDR2 LQKENI. V was clipped by 1 base and J by 1 base, with 7 bases between them. The CDR3 totals 14 residues. DNA of the CDR3: TGTGCCAGCTCACCACTGACAGTTAACTATGGCTACACCTTC. This translates into CASSPLTVNYGYTF. The variable domain in full, with the rest retrieved from reference TRBV18 and TRBJ1-2, is NAGVMQNPRHLVRRRGQEARLRCSPMKGHSHVYWYRQLPEEGLKFMVYLQKENIIDESGMPKERFSAEFPKEGPSILRIQQVVRGDSAAYFCASSPLTVNYGYTFGSGTRLTVV.

The chain combines TRBV6-6 with TRBJ1-2; TRBD1 aligns across 10 bases. The CDR3 runs to 14 residues. Germline trimming cut 2 bases from V and 8 bases from J; bases unmatched to any gene: 5. Germline V gene lookup returns CDR1 MNHNY and CDR2 SVGAGI (reference sequence). The CDR3 sequence: CASSYEGQGSGYTF. The CDR3 DNA is TGTGCCAGCAGTTACGAGGGACAGGGGAGCGGCTACACCTTC.

This rearrangement joins TRBV14 to TRBJ1-6, with TRBD1 matching 7 bases. V lost 2 bases, J lost 6 bases, and 10 bases stayed unmatched. The V gene's germline CDR1 is SGHDN and CDR2 FVKESK. The CDR3 sequence is 17 residues long. The CDR3 protein is CASSQRRPGTVNSPLHF. CDR3 nucleotides: TGTGCCAGCAGCCAAAGGAGACCCGGGACAGTTAATTCACCCCTCCACTTT.

V and J are TRBV6-5 and TRBJ1-2; D is possibly TRBD1 (6 bases). CDR1 is MNHEY and CDR2 is SVGAGI in the germline V gene. The V gene lost 8 bases and the J gene lost 1 base, with 14 bases spanning the gap. The CDR3 runs to 14 residues. The CDR3 loop is CASGRDIGNYGYTF. Here the CDR3 DNA reads TGTGCCAGCGGCCGGGACATCGGTAACTATGGCTACACCTTC.

V gene TRBV19 combines with J gene TRBJ1-4; D is perhaps TRBD1 (5 bases). Germline V CDR1 and CDR2: LNHDA, SQIVND (reference sequence). The CDR3 loop spans 15 amino acids. Trimming took 2 bases from V and 10 from J, leaving 17 bases between them. The chain's CDR3 is CASSIPGRSGGKLFF. CDR3 coding DNA: TGTGCCAGTAGTATACCAGGGAGGTCAGGTGGAAAACTGTTTTTT.

A note on this clone: A junction boundary mismatches the germline segment, possibly from a read error. The V call is TRBV4-1, the J call TRBJ2-7; TRBD2 is a possible D gene (5 bases). This CDR3 contains 15 residues. In germline, CDR1 is MGHRA, CDR2 YSYEKL. The CDR3 coding sequence is TGCGCCAGCAGCCAAGGTTGGGTTCGGGCAGAGAGGGAGAACTTC. Its translation is CASSQGWVRAERENF.

V is TRBV24-1 and J is TRBJ2-7; maybe TRBD1 (5 bases). Germline V gene lookup returns CDR1 KGHDR and CDR2 SFDVKD. Deletions cut 1 base from V and 9 bases from J, with 12 bases between. The CDR3 runs 13 residues. DNA for the CDR3: TGTGCCACCAGTGATTTAGGACAACCGGGGCAGTACTTC. Protein product: CATSDLGQPGQYF.

As to this clone: Other DNA sequences within the sample encode an identical CDR3. The chain links TRBV6-4 to TRBJ1-1, with D possibly TRBD1 on 5 matching bases. The CDR3 extends over 14 amino acids. V lost 3 bases and J 4 bases, leaving 12 bases between the germline ends. The germline gives CDR1 MRHNA, CDR2 SNTAGT. This CDR3 is CASSERGGGTEAFF. The CDR3 nucleotides read TGTGCCAGCAGTGAGAGGGGAGGCGGCACTGAAGCTTTCTTT.

The gene calls are TRBV5-1 and TRBJ2-7; 9 positions agree with TRBD2. The V gene's germline CDR1 is SGHRS and CDR2 YFSETQ. J gave up 4 bases and V 3 bases, and 5 bases lay outside the gene matches. CDR3 length equals 14 residues. CDR3 sequence (DNA): TGCGCCAGCAGCTCGGCGGGGGGGAGGTACGAGCAGTACTTC. Translated, it gives CASSSAGGRYEQYF. The whole variable domain, remainder taken from reference TRBV5-1 and TRBJ2-7, is KAGVTQTPRYLIKTRGQQVTLSCSPISGHRSVSWYQQTPGQGLQFLFEYFSETQRNKGNFPGRFSGRQFSNSRSEMNVSTLELGDSALYLCASSSAGGRYEQYFGPGTRLTVT.

The chain combines TRBV19 with TRBJ2-2; D is unclear. The CDR3 sequence is 14 residues long. Germline assignment: CDR1 LNHDA and CDR2 SQIVND (reference sequence). V was shortened by 5 bases and J by 1 base, with 8 bases between the two germline ends. The CDR3 region is CASSVGQNTGELFF. The CDR3 nucleotides read TGTGCCAGTAGTGTAGGGCAGAACACCGGGGAGCTGTTTTTT.

As to this clone: A read error may produce the germline difference seen at one junction end. J is TRBJ2-1 and V is TRBV7-7; 9 bases match TRBD1. Germline V gives CDR1 SSHAT, CDR2 FNYEAQ (reference sequence). The CDR3 is 17 residues long. CDR3 protein: CASSLGLGTGSNNEQFF. In DNA form, the CDR3 reads TGTGCTAGCAGCTTAGGTCTAGGGACAGGGTCCAACAATGAGCAGTTCTTC.